This entry lists 32 T cell receptor beta chains sequenced from one sample in a study of CD4 and CD8 cells across lung adenocarcinoma regions. Using its own MiXCR run on the PCR reads, TCRdb lists one record per CDR3 protein. Among around 10,000 distinct CDR3 sequences listed, 46% were seen once. Sequencing input: CD8+ T cells from the margin of a lung tumor. These receptors were collected from a male donor with lung adenocarcinoma. The CD4 and CD8 labels of this study may be unreliable.

The rearrangement joins TRBV10-2 to TRBJ2-1; 12 nucleotides match TRBD2. J was trimmed by 10 bases and V by 6 bases; bases with no gene match: 13. The germline V gene has CDR1 WSHSY and CDR2 SAAADI. This CDR3 spans 16 amino acids. CDR3 sequence: CASSLAGGSSYGEQFF. In nucleotides, the CDR3 is TGCGCCAGCAGCCTAGCGGGGGGGAGCTCCTACGGGGAGCAGTTCTTC.

The rearrangement links TRBV4-3 to TRBJ2-1; D gene ambiguous. From germline, CDR1 is LGHNA and CDR2 YSLEER. The V and J ends lost 1 base and 5 bases respectively, with 6 bases between them. The length of the CDR3 is 13 residues. CDR3 in DNA: TGCGCCAGCAGCCAAGGATTGGACAATGAGCAGTTCTTC. It yields the protein CASSQGLDNEQFF.

This clonotype was detected only a few times. V and J are TRBV11-2 and TRBJ2-3; 9 nucleotides match TRBD2. The trim removed 2 bases at V and 5 bases at J, leaving 8 bases unmatched. Germline assignment: CDR1 SGHAT and CDR2 FQNNGV. This CDR3 comprises 16 residues. The CDR3 DNA is TGTGCCAGCAGCTTACTGGTAGCGGGAGCTAAAGATACGCAGTATTTT. Translating gives CASSLLVAGAKDTQYF.

Concerning this clonotype itself: The junction departs from germline at one end; a sequencing error may be responsible. This chain joins TRBV5-1 and TRBJ2-6; TRBD2 is a possible D gene (5 bases). The CDR3 has 15 residues. Germline V CDR1 and CDR2: SGHRS, YFSETQ. The CDR3 protein is CASSLIGKREEVLYF. The CDR3 DNA sequence: TGCGCCAGCAGCTTGATAGGCAAGAGGGAAGAGGTCCTGTATTTC.

For this clonotype: One end of the junction is discordant with germline, which a read error may explain. The gene calls are TRBV5-1 and TRBJ2-3, with 7 positions matching TRBD1. The CDR3 loop spans 14 amino acids. The germline gives CDR1 SGHRS, CDR2 YFSETQ. The CDR3 DNA is TGCGGCAGCAGGGGGATGACAGCCAAAAACATTCAGTATTTT. This sequence encodes CGSRGMTAKNIQYF.

This sequence joins TRBV7-2 and TRBJ2-1; 11 bases are shared with TRBD2. The end of the DNA aligns better with TRBJ2-7, so the J call may be wrong. Germline V lookup: CDR1 SGHTA, CDR2 FQGNSA. This CDR3 comprises 15 residues. CDR3 sequence reads: CASSSLAGVEGEQYF. DNA for the CDR3: TGTGCCAGCAGCTCACTAGCGGGGGTCGAAGGCGAGCAGTACTTC.

In its sample, this clonotype was seen once. As DNA, the CDR3 is TGTGCCAGCAGTACAACCCTGAGCTCCTATAATTCACCCCTCCACTTT. Encoded protein: CASSTTLSSYNSPLHF. The chain carries TRBV6-1 and TRBJ1-6; D gene ambiguous. The CDR3 loop spans 16 amino acids. V dropped 5 bases and J dropped 0 bases, with 11 bases sitting between them. The germline V gene has CDR1 MNHNS and CDR2 SASEGT.

A few counts support this clonotype. The CDR3 bases are TGCGCCAGCAGCTTGAACCAGGGCGTGGATACGCAGTATTTT. It translates to CASSLNQGVDTQYF. The chain combines TRBV5-1 with TRBJ2-3; tentative D call: TRBD1 (5 bases). Germline V gives CDR1 SGHRS, CDR2 YFSETQ. The CDR3 loop spans 14 amino acids. Trimming removed 1 base at V and 6 bases at J, with 12 bases between.

The chain carries TRBV6-1 and TRBJ2-2; D is ambiguous. The germline V gene encodes CDR1 MNHNS and CDR2 SASEGT. The CDR3 sequence is 13 residues long. V lost 6 bases and J lost 0, with 5 bases in between. CDR3 region: CASRLSNTGELFF. CDR3 nucleotide sequence: TGTGCCAGCAGACTATCGAACACCGGGGAGCTGTTTTTT.

V and J are TRBV18 and TRBJ2-1; D is unresolved. The end of the DNA is better explained by TRBJ2-7, so the J call may be wrong. The germline V gene has CDR1 KGHSH and CDR2 LQKENI. The CDR3 contains 12 residues. As DNA, the CDR3 is TGTGCCAGCTCACCATTCGGCGACGAGCAGTACTTC. This sequence encodes CASSPFGDEQYF.

Regarding this clonotype: Germline is not matched at one junction end, which may reflect a read error. V and J are TRBV7-8 and TRBJ2-3; either TRBD1 or TRBD2 may supply D (5 bases each). The CDR3 covers 14 residues. CDR1 SGHVS and CDR2 FQNEAQ come from the germline V gene. CDR3 sequence: CASRGRQIEETQYF. DNA of the CDR3: TGTGCCAGCAGGGGACGACAGATAGAAGAGACCCAGTACTTT.

In the case of this clonotype: Compared with germline, one end of the junction differs, possibly owing to a read error. The V gene is TRBV20-1, the J gene TRBJ2-3, with D tentatively TRBD1 (6 bases). This CDR3 contains 12 residues. Germline CDR1 and CDR2: DFQATT and SNEGSKA (reference sequence). This CDR3 is CSGSRDKETQYF. As DNA, the CDR3 is TGCAGTGGGAGCCGGGACAAAGAGACGCAGTATTTC.

V usage is TRBV7-9 and J usage is TRBJ2-2; the match to TRBD2 covers 8 bases. V shed 1 base, J shed 4 bases, and the junction held 5 bases outside the gene matches. CDR3 length: 16 residues. Germline assignment: CDR1 SEHNR and CDR2 FQNEAQ (reference sequence). The CDR3 here is CASSLEKRGFTGELFF. Written as DNA, the CDR3 is TGTGCCAGCAGCTTAGAGAAGCGGGGGTTCACCGGGGAGCTGTTTTTT. Full variable domain (remainder filled in from reference TRBV7-9 and TRBJ2-2): DTGVSQNPRHKITKRGQNVTFRCDPISEHNRLYWYRQTLGQGPEFLTYFQNEAQLEKSRLLSDRFSAERPKGSFSTLEIQRTEQGDSAMYLCASSLEKRGFTGELFFGEGSRLTVL.

This rearrangement joins TRBV6-1 to TRBJ1-2; no firm D call. The germline CDR1 and CDR2 sequences are MNHNS and SASEGT. The CDR3 loop spans 15 amino acids. Between the trimmed V and J ends, which lost 7 bases and 0 bases, there was a span of 15 bases. Here the CDR3 DNA reads TGTGCCAGCATCGCAGGAATAAATACTAACTATGGCTACACCTTC. The encoded protein is CASIAGINTNYGYTF.

This clonotype is categorized as medium-sized (0.01 to 0.1%). The rearrangement joins TRBV7-2 to TRBJ2-1; 7 nucleotides line up with TRBD1. This CDR3 is built from 14 residues. After removal of 3 bases from V and 5 bases from J, the junction contained 4 bases not matched to a gene. The germline CDR1 and CDR2 sequences are SGHTA and FQGNSA. CDR3 nucleotide sequence: TGTGCCAGCAGCTTTCGTACAGGGGACAATGAGCAGTTCTTC. Protein product: CASSFRTGDNEQFF.

The rearrangement uses TRBV4-1 and TRBJ2-5; D uncertain. Trimming took off 0 bases at V and 0 bases at J, with 5 bases between the two ends. Per germline, CDR1 MGHRA and CDR2 YSYEKL. This CDR3 has 14 amino acids. The CDR3 protein is CASSQDGHQETQYF. As DNA, the CDR3 is TGCGCCAGCAGCCAAGACGGACACCAAGAGACCCAGTACTTC.

V usage is TRBV10-1 and J usage is TRBJ2-1; 9 nucleotides line up with TRBD2. The junction had 7 bases not matched to a gene; V was cut back by 3 bases and J by 7 bases. CDR3 length: 15 amino acids. The germline CDR1 and CDR2 sequences are WNHNN and SYGVQD (reference sequence). The CDR3 DNA is TGCGCCAGCAGTGAAAGGCGGGAGGGCAAAAATGAGCAGTTCTTC. It is translated as CASSERREGKNEQFF.

The rearrangement links TRBV6-1 to TRBJ2-4; 7 bases agree with TRBD1. The DNA end is a closer match to TRBJ2-7, so the J assignment may be wrong. Germline V gene lookup returns CDR1 MNHNS and CDR2 SASEGT. This CDR3 has 13 residues. CDR3 in DNA: TGTGCCAGTAGACAGGGATTCTCCTACGAGCAGTACTTC. Residues: CASRQGFSYEQYF.

This clonotype was observed a few times. The chain has TRBV6-1 and TRBJ1-5; unclear D gene. V was trimmed by 3 bases and J by 10 bases, leaving 13 bases between them. This CDR3 contains 13 residues. Germline V gene data show CDR1 as MNHNS and CDR2 as SASEGT. CDR3 sequence (DNA): TGTGCCAGCAGTGATGGTCCAACCCGCCCCCAGCATTTT. Amino acids: CASSDGPTRPQHF.

The chain combines TRBV27 with TRBJ2-2; D is perhaps TRBD2 (5 bases). The germline V and J ends were trimmed by 2 bases and 9 bases, with 13 bases remaining between them. CDR1 MNHEY and CDR2 SMNVEV come from the germline V gene (reference sequence). The CDR3 is made up of 14 amino acids. DNA of the CDR3: TGTGCCAGCAGTTTAGGGCTAGCCAAATGGGAGCTGTTTTTT. Protein: CASSLGLAKWELFF.

Relative to its sample, this clonotype is medium-sized. The V and J genes are TRBV10-2 and TRBJ2-1; 13 bases agree with TRBD2. Matching the DNA end better, TRBJ2-7 makes the J call doubtful. The CDR3 contains 14 residues. Germline V gene sequence: CDR1 WSHSY, CDR2 SAAADI. CDR3 amino acids: CASTLAGGLYEQYF. In nucleotides, the CDR3 is TGCGCCAGCACACTAGCGGGGGGGCTTTACGAGCAGTACTTC.

With regard to this clonotype: Relative to the germline gene, one junction end is altered; a read error may explain this. The V call is TRBV7-7, the J call TRBJ2-1; D may be TRBD1 or TRBD2 (5 bases each). This CDR3 spans 13 amino acids. The germline V gene encodes CDR1 SSHAT and CDR2 FNYEAQ (reference sequence). DNA of the CDR3: TGTGCTAGCAGCTTAGGGGCGAACGGGGAGCAGTTTTTC. Its translation is CASSLGANGEQFF.

The chain links TRBV6-1 to TRBJ1-3; D unclear. The germline CDR1 and CDR2 sequences are MNHNS and SASEGT. CDR3 size: 16 residues. Trimming cost V 6 bases and J 0 bases, with 15 bases left between them. The CDR3 DNA is TGTGCCAGCAGATCGACCGCAAAGAGCTCTGGAAACACCATATATTTT. Encoded protein: CASRSTAKSSGNTIYF.

This clonotype is a singleton in its sample. The CDR3 end shows no conserved phenylalanine or tryptophan, and so a read error is likely. The rearrangement links TRBV6-1 to TRBJ2-3; D possibly uses TRBD1 or TRBD2 (5 bases each). CDR3 length equals 14 residues. The V and J ends lost 5 bases and 12 bases respectively, with 21 bases between them. The V gene's germline CDR1 is MNHNS and CDR2 SASEGT. The CDR3 DNA sequence: TGTGCCAGCAGTAGGGACGGGGATCAAGAGACCCAGTATTCG. Residues: CASSRDGDQETQYS.

This clonotype was recorded at least ten times. The chain employs TRBV11-3 and TRBJ2-1; 10 nucleotides align to TRBD2. Germline V CDR1 and CDR2: SGHNT, YENEEA. CDR3 length equals 14 residues. The V segment lost 8 bases and the J segment 6 bases; nucleotides outside the gene matches: 7. The CDR3, as DNA: TGTGCCAGCCGGTCTAGCGGGAGTGCCAATGAGCAGTTCTTC. Translation gives CASRSSGSANEQFF.

This clonotype came up a few times. The rearrangement joins TRBV20-1 to TRBJ2-4; TRBD2 aligns across 7 bases. The V gene's germline CDR1 is DFQATT and CDR2 SNEGSKA (reference sequence). J was trimmed by 5 bases and V by 7 bases; bases with no gene match: 5. This CDR3 has 12 amino acids. As DNA, the CDR3 is TGCAGTGGGGGCGGGGGTCAAAACATTCAGTACTTC. Translating gives CSGGGGQNIQYF.

In its sample, this clonotype was seen many times. The genes are TRBV7-2 and TRBJ2-5; 8 nucleotides align to TRBD1. V lost 5 bases and J lost 5; bases outside the gene matches: 7. The CDR3 spans 14 residues. Germline V lookup: CDR1 SGHTA, CDR2 FQGNSA. CDR3 in amino acids: CASSLTGAWETQYF. For the CDR3, the DNA is TGTGCCAGCAGCCTGACAGGGGCCTGGGAGACCCAGTACTTC.

This clonotype is classed as medium-sized. The V gene is TRBV11-2, the J gene TRBJ2-5, with D maybe TRBD1 (6 bases). Germline V lookup: CDR1 SGHAT, CDR2 FQNNGV. V lost 5 bases to trimming and J lost 5 bases, with 21 bases between them. The CDR3 has 16 residues. The CDR3 spells CASSLLSTGFQETQYF. DNA for the CDR3: TGTGCCAGCAGCCTCCTCTCTACAGGGTTCCAGGAGACCCAGTACTTC.

The genes are TRBV10-3 and TRBJ2-5, with 8 bases lining up with TRBD2. Trimming cost V 9 bases and J 11 bases; bases outside gene matches: 17. Looked up from germline, CDR1 is ENHRY and CDR2 is SYGVKD. The CDR3 is 14 residues long. CDR3 sequence reads: CAISSGRDQDTQYF. The DNA for the CDR3 is TGTGCCATTTCTAGCGGGCGGGACCAAGATACGCAGTACTTC.

The V gene is TRBV11-2, the J gene TRBJ2-3, with TRBD2 matching over 7 bases. CDR3 size: 16 residues. The germline gives CDR1 SGHAT, CDR2 FQNNGV. V dropped 5 bases and J dropped 5; count of bases not matched to a gene: 13. Written as DNA, the CDR3 is TGTGCCAGCAGCCATAATTGGGGAGGGCCTGGAGATACGCAGTATTTT. Translating it yields CASSHNWGGPGDTQYF. The whole variable domain, remainder taken from reference TRBV11-2 and TRBJ2-3, is EAGVAQSPRYKIIEKRQSVAFWCNPISGHATLYWYQQILGQGPKLLIQFQNNGVVDDSQLPKDRFSAERLKGVDSTLKIQPAKLEDSAVYLCASSHNWGGPGDTQYFGPGTRLTVL.

This clonotype appeared many times. The rearrangement joins TRBV27 to TRBJ2-1; D assignment may be TRBD1 or TRBD2 (7 bases each). The tail of the sequence fits TRBJ2-7 better, so the J call may be wrong. The CDR3 length is 15 residues. The germline V gene has CDR1 MNHEY and CDR2 SMNVEV (reference sequence). The CDR3 loop reads CASSLRTRGGYEQYF. The CDR3 DNA follows: TGTGCCAGCAGTTTACGTACCAGGGGGGGCTACGAGCAGTACTTC.

J is TRBJ2-2 and V is TRBV6-1, with D unclear. Germline loops: CDR1 MNHNS, CDR2 SASEGT. This CDR3 has 13 residues. Trimming left V 2 bases short and J 5 bases short, with 6 bases between. Here the CDR3 reads CASSESWTGELFF. The CDR3 nucleotides are TGTGCCAGCAGTGAAAGCTGGACCGGGGAGCTGTTTTTT.